This T cell receptor beta chain was recovered during a study of PD-1 blockade in classical Hodgkin lymphoma. Study results and limitations: CD8+ TCR diversity did not rise significantly by C4D1, unlike CD4+.

Germline CDR1 reads ENHRY; CDR2 reads SYGVKD. V shed 4 bases, J shed 2 bases, and the junction held 5 bases outside the gene matches. The CDR3 consists of 17 residues. Every single patient, without exception, relapsed after autologous stem cell transplantation, and brentuximab vedotin exposure varied. Each best response was a complete response, a partial response or progressive disease. The data were produced by immunoSEQ multiplex PCR, yet TCRdb's version contains in-frame clones alone and is incomplete. The sample carries around 70,000 clones, 70% to 75% recorded once. Worth noting for this clone: Its antigen is unknown.

The genes are TRBV10-3 and TRBJ2-1, with 13 bases that match TRBD2. The TCR comes from a human donor with classical Hodgkin lymphoma. The material was peripheral blood mononuclear cells (PBMCs), obtained before the second cycle of nivolumab. For the CDR3, the DNA is TGTGCCATCAGTGGGACTAGCGGGAGAACAGCCTACAATGAGCAGTTCTTC. Translation: CAISGTSGRTAYNEQFF.